The next 6 T cell receptor beta chains were all read from a single sample in a study of T cells in Graves' hyperthyroidism and ophthalmopathy. Amplified TCR beta CDR3 regions derived from RNA transcripts. In the first-round RT-PCR of the TCR CDR3, the HTBI primer set was used. From the multiplex PCR reads, TCRdb called clonotypes with MiXCR, one entry per CDR3 protein. The sample includes some 400,000 distinct CDR3 sequences, approximately 15% of them seen just once. The sample consisted of blood. These receptors were taken from a woman aged 55-70 years with Graves' hyperthyroidism.

Ten or more counts support this clonotype. The chain combines TRBV3-1 with TRBJ1-2, with D possibly being TRBD1 (6 bases). V was shortened by 6 bases and J by 8 bases, with 16 bases between the two germline ends. CDR1 LGHDT and CDR2 YNNKEL come from the germline V gene (reference sequence). CDR3 length equals 13 residues. CDR3 loop: CASRSTGLGGYTF. The CDR3 DNA sequence: TGTGCCAGCAGATCAACAGGGTTGGGAGGCTACACCTTC. The variable domain in full, completed from reference TRBV3-1 and TRBJ1-2, reads DTAVSQTPKYLVTQMGNDKSIKCEQNLGHDTMYWYKQDSKKFLKIMFSYNNKELIINETVPNRFSPKSPDKAHLNLHINSLELGDSAVYFCASRSTGLGGYTFGSGTRLTVV.

This clonotype was seen repeatedly, ten times or more. The chain links TRBV12-3 or TRBV12-4 to TRBJ2-2; 10 bases fit TRBD2. This CDR3 spans 16 amino acids. The J segment lost 4 bases and the V segment lost 5 bases, leaving 7 bases of the junction unmatched. CDR3 sequence reads: CASSPIAGGITGELFF. DNA of the CDR3: TGTGCCAGCAGTCCAATAGCGGGAGGTATCACCGGGGAGCTGTTTTTT.

Ten or more counts support this clonotype. The V call is TRBV5-8, the J call TRBJ2-3; TRBD2 might be the D (5 bases). The CDR3 is made up of 17 amino acids. Trimming stripped 4 bases from V and 8 bases from J, with 26 bases between. In germline, CDR1 is SGHTS, CDR2 YDEGEE. CDR3 coding DNA: TGTGCCAGCAGCGTACGGACTCTTAACCATAATTCCGGTACGCAGTATTTT. Translated, it gives CASSVRTLNHNSGTQYF. The complete variable domain, with remaining parts taken from reference TRBV5-8 and TRBJ2-3, reads EAGVTQSPTHLIKTRGQQATLRCSPISGHTSVYWYQQALGLGLQFLLWYDEGEERNRGNFPPRFSGRQFPNYSSELNVNALELEDSALYLCASSVRTLNHNSGTQYFGPGTRLTVL.

This clonotype has only a few counts. The chain joins TRBV28 to TRBJ1-6; D may be TRBD1 (5 bases). Trimming removed 11 bases from V and 5 bases from J, with 10 bases in between. The CDR3 runs 12 residues. Looked up from germline, CDR1 is MDHEN and CDR2 is SYDVKM. The CDR3 DNA follows: TGTGCCTCCAGGGATAATAATTCACCCCTCCACTTT. This sequence encodes CASRDNNSPLHF. Filled out from reference TRBV28 and TRBJ1-6, the complete variable domain reads DVKVTQSSRYLVKRTGEKVFLECVQDMDHENMFWYRQDPGLGLRLIYFSYDVKMKEKGDIPEGYSVSREKKERFSLILESASTNQTSMYLCASRDNNSPLHFGNGTRLTVT.

This clonotype occurred many times. The J gene is TRBJ2-1, the V gene TRBV5-8, with no clear D. CDR1 and CDR2 from the germline V gene are SGHTS and YDEGEE. This CDR3 region has 13 residues. Trimming removed 0 bases at V and 10 bases at J, with 11 bases between. CDR3 in amino acids: CASSLAARLEQFF. CDR3 nucleotides: TGTGCCAGCAGCTTGGCGGCTCGCCTGGAGCAGTTCTTC.

This clonotype occurred many times. The V gene is TRBV2, the J gene TRBJ1-1, with D unclear. Germline lookup yields CDR1 SNHLY and CDR2 FYNNEI. V was trimmed by 7 bases and J by 9 bases, leaving 12 bases between them. The length of the CDR3 is 11 residues. This CDR3 reads CASKETFQAFF. CDR3 nucleotides: TGTGCCAGCAAGGAGACGTTTCAAGCTTTCTTT. Filled out from reference TRBV2 and TRBJ1-1, the complete variable domain reads EPEVTQTPSHQVTQMGQEVILRCVPISNHLYFYWYRQILGQKVEFLVSFYNNEISEKSEIFDDQFSVERPDGSNFTLKIRSTKLEDSAMYFCASKETFQAFFGQGTRLTVV.